These T cell receptor beta chains were read from a single sample in a study of vaccination and CD4 T cells after COVID-19. The antigens these receptors bind are not known. From the PCR reads, TCRdb called clonotypes with MiXCR, one entry per CDR3 protein. The sample holds approximately 8,800 distinct CDR3 sequences, around two thirds seen once. Sequencing was carried out using CD4+ T cells from blood, cultured in vitro. The receptors were sampled from a human donor who had recovered from COVID-19. Each CDR3 is given with its conserved first and last residue. D genes are given only for firm matches. Rows give clone size only sometimes, using once, few, many, or a class for an expanded clone.

.	TRBV6-2/TRBV6-3	.	TRBJ2-7	TGTGCCAGCAGTTACGGGCAGGCGGAGCAGTACTTC	CASSYGQAEQYF
.	TRBV6-1	.	TRBJ2-3	TGTGCCAGCATTCGAGCATACACAGATACGCAGTATTTT	CASIRAYTDTQYF
.	TRBV12-3/TRBV12-4	.	TRBJ1-5	TGTGCCAGCAGTTTAGGAGTCGGTAGCAATCAGCCCCAGCATTTT	CASSLGVGSNQPQHF
.	TRBV9	.	TRBJ1-5	TGTGCCAGCAGCCCTTCGGGGGGAGGTCATCAGCCCCAGCATTTT	CASSPSGGGHQPQHF
.	TRBV5-1	TRBD1	TRBJ1-2	TGCGCCAGCAGCTATGAAGGACAGGGGGCGGATGGCTACACCTTC	CASSYEGQGADGYTF
.	TRBV7-3	.	TRBJ1-1	TGTGCCAGCAGCTCCCAGCGGAACACTGAAGCTTTCTTT	CASSSQRNTEAFF
once	TRBV4-1	TRBD1	TRBJ1-6	TGCGCCAGCAGCCAAGTTGGGACAGAAATTAATTCACCCCTCCACTTT	CASSQVGTEINSPLHF
.	TRBV28	TRBD1	TRBJ1-1	TGTGCCAGCAGACCAGGACAGGGGCGGGCCATGAACACTGAAGCTTTCTTT	CASRPGQGRAMNTEAFF
.	TRBV7-2	.	TRBJ2-5	TGTGCCAGCAGCTTATATACGGGGAGCGGACAAGAGACCCAGTACTTC	CASSLYTGSGQETQYF
.	TRBV6-1	.	TRBJ2-3	TGTGCCAGCAGTGAACGGTATTCTGGGGATACGCAGTATTTT	CASSERYSGDTQYF
.	TRBV12-3/TRBV12-4	TRBD2	TRBJ2-1	TGTGCCAGCCGAAACAGGGGAAGTTCACTAGCGGGACTAAATGAGCAGTTCTTC	CASRNRGSSLAGLNEQFF
.	TRBV10-3	.	TRBJ1-3	TGTGCCATCAGTGGTAGCCTTACGGGTGGAAACACCATATATTTT	CAISGSLTGGNTIYF
few	TRBV24-1	TRBD2	TRBJ2-5	TGTGCCACCAGTGATTGGGGACTAGGGAAGGAGGAGACCCAGTACTTC	CATSDWGLGKEETQYF
.	TRBV24-1	TRBD1	TRBJ1-2	TGTGCCACCAGTGAACCCCGGGACAGTAGTGGCTACACCTTC	CATSEPRDSSGYTF
.	TRBV5-4	TRBD1	TRBJ1-2	TGTGCCAGCAGCGGACCGGGACAGGGGGCCTCTGGCTACACCTTC	CASSGPGQGASGYTF
.	TRBV20-1	.	TRBJ1-5	TGCAGTGCTTTAGGGCAGGGTAGAGATCAGCCCCAGCATTTT	CSALGQGRDQPQHF
.	TRBV7-9	.	TRBJ1-1	TGTGCCAGCAGCCCGACAGAGATGAACACTGAAGCTTTCTTT	CASSPTEMNTEAFF
.	TRBV7-9	.	TRBJ2-5	TGTGCCAGCAGCTTAGCGGGAACTAGTGGGGAGACCCAGTACTTC	CASSLAGTSGETQYF
.	TRBV20-1	TRBD2	TRBJ2-5	TGCAGTGCTAGAGATAGCGGGAGGAGTGTAGAGGAGACCCAGTACTTC	CSARDSGRSVEETQYF
.	TRBV27	.	TRBJ1-1	TGTGCCAGCAGTTCCCTAGAGCCGAACACTGAAGCTTTCTTT	CASSSLEPNTEAFF
.	TRBV5-1	TRBD1	TRBJ2-3	TGCGCCAGCAGCTCGAGACAGGGGGTGGTAGATACGCAGTATTTT	CASSSRQGVVDTQYF
.	TRBV19	TRBD1	TRBJ1-5	TGTGCCAGTAGTATTACAGGGGGCGCGGAGCCCCAGCATTTT	CASSITGGAEPQHF
once	TRBV7-2	TRBD1	TRBJ1-6	TGTGCCAGCAGCTTAACGGGGGGGGGACAGATTAATTCACCCCTCCACTTT	CASSLTGGGQINSPLHF
.	TRBV6-2/TRBV6-3	.	TRBJ1-5	TGTGCCAGCAGTTCTACAGGGACTAGCAATCAGCCCCAGCATTTT	CASSSTGTSNQPQHF
.	TRBV28	TRBD1	TRBJ1-1	TGTGCCAGCAGTTTTGAAAGGGGGCGCTGGGACACTGAAGCTTTCTTT	CASSFERGRWDTEAFF